This T cell receptor (beta chain) was identified in a study of T cell repertoires in cytomegalovirus infection. V trimming: 6 bases; J trimming: 3 bases; junction bases outside the gene matches: 9. This CDR3 spans 16 amino acids. In germline, CDR1 is ENHRY, CDR2 SYGVKD. TCRdb used MiXCR to reprocess the reads, holding one entry per CDR3 protein. The repertoire has about 740,000 distinct CDR3 sequences, less than 40% of them found once; the top ten carry 2.5% to 3%. The sequencing sample was made of PBMCs. The V call is TRBV10-3, the J call TRBJ2-1, with 9 bases matching TRBD1. The sequence derives from a human donor in good health (CMV status not recorded). Some clones in this sample may be carry-over from other donors' samples. The CDR3 DNA reads as TGTGCCATCAGCCCAATTACAGGGGGCAACTACAATGAGCAGTTCTTC. It translates to CAISPITGGNYNEQFF.